These 18 T cell receptor beta chains originate from one sample sequenced in a study of blood T cell repertoires in COVID-19. This table comes from immunoSEQ multiplex PCR, and its TCRdb copy is limited to in-frame clones, with some not included. Among roughly 100,000 clones listed, about 90% were seen once. The sequenced sample consisted of peripheral blood. These receptors all come from a human donor in a cohort sampled during active COVID-19.

The V gene is TRBV28, the J gene TRBJ2-7, with 15 bases identical to TRBD2. V lost 6 bases, J lost 1 base, and 10 bases stayed unmatched. CDR3 size: 18 residues. Germline CDR1 is MDHEN and CDR2 is SYDVKM. This CDR3 reads CASSPRTSGRESSYEQYF. The DNA of the CDR3 is TGTGCCAGCAGCCCTAGGACTAGCGGGAGGGAATCTTCCTACGAGCAGTACTTC. The full variable domain, in which reference TRBV28 and TRBJ2-7 provide the parts outside the CDR3, is DVKVTQSSRYLVKRTGEKVFLECVQDMDHENMFWYRQDPGLGLRLIYFSYDVKMKEKGDIPEGYSVSREKKERFSLILESASTNQTSMYLCASSPRTSGRESSYEQYFGPGTRLTVT.

This clone was seen just once. The chain recombines TRBV25-1 with TRBJ1-3; 7 bases fit TRBD1. V lost 4 bases and J lost 10; bases outside the gene matches: 10. CDR3 length equals 14 residues. Germline assignment: CDR1 MGHDK and CDR2 SYGVNS. CDR3 residues: CASSGQGESRTIYF. The DNA of the CDR3 is TGTGCCAGCAGTGGGCAGGGGGAATCTAGGACCATATATTTT.

The J gene is TRBJ2-1, the V gene TRBV20-1; D is unclear. The germline V and J ends were trimmed by 3 bases and 3 bases, with 12 bases remaining between them. Germline CDR1 reads DFQATT; CDR2 reads SNEGSKA (reference sequence). The CDR3 has 14 residues. DNA of the CDR3: TGCAGTGCTAGTTTCCGCCCTAGCTACAATGAGCAGTTCTTC. Its translation: CSASFRPSYNEQFF.

V gene TRBV28 combines with J gene TRBJ1-1; no clear D gene. Trimming left V 6 bases short and J 0 bases short, with 17 bases between. The CDR3 sequence is 16 residues long. Looked up from germline, CDR1 is MDHEN and CDR2 is SYDVKM. The CDR3 DNA is TGTGCCAGCAGCCGACCTAACGAGGGAATGAACACTGAAGCTTTCTTT. Its protein product is CASSRPNEGMNTEAFF.

This clone has more than one count but fewer than ten. This chain uses TRBV6-6 with TRBJ1-1, with 12 bases matching TRBD1. The CDR3 has 16 residues. V gave up 6 bases and J gave up 4 bases; unmatched junction bases: 9. The germline CDR1 and CDR2 sequences are MNHNY and SVGAGI (reference sequence). The CDR3 loop is CASSPGTGGIVTEAFF. Written as DNA, the CDR3 is TGTGCCAGCAGCCCCGGGACAGGGGGCATCGTCACTGAAGCTTTCTTT.

A single count supports this clone. This sequence joins TRBV2 and TRBJ2-6; the D is unclear. With 6 bases removed from V and 0 bases from J, the gap between germline ends came to 15 bases. The CDR3 is 17 residues long. CDR1 and CDR2 from the germline V gene are SNHLY and FYNNEI. In DNA form, the CDR3 reads TGTGCCAGCAGCCGAATCCCCTACTCCTCTGGGGCCAACGTCCTGACTTTC. This codes for CASSRIPYSSGANVLTF.

J is TRBJ1-1 and V is TRBV28, with 9 bases aligning to TRBD1. The CDR3 totals 14 residues. Germline V CDR1 and CDR2: MDHEN, SYDVKM. The J segment lost 1 base and the V segment lost 7 bases, leaving 4 bases of the junction unmatched. CDR3: CASIRQGENTEAFF. CDR3 DNA: TGTGCCAGCATCAGACAGGGGGAGAACACTGAAGCTTTCTTT.

This chain connects TRBV29-1 to TRBJ2-2; D gene uncertain. Trimming removed 7 bases at V and 0 bases at J, with 15 bases between. Germline V CDR1 and CDR2: SQVTM, ANQGSEA. There are 15 residues in the CDR3. The CDR3 nucleotides are TGCAGCGCCTCGGTTGGGCAGACGAACACCGGGGAGCTGTTTTTT. It specifies CSASVGQTNTGELFF.

The chain links TRBV9 to TRBJ2-1; D call uncertain. There are 13 residues in the CDR3. V lost 0 bases, J lost 3 bases, and 4 bases lay in between. Germline assignment: CDR1 SGDLS and CDR2 YYNGEE. CDR3 amino acids: CASSVGHYNEQFF. In nucleotides, the CDR3 is TGTGCCAGCAGCGTAGGTCACTACAATGAGCAGTTCTTC. Full variable domain (missing parts from reference TRBV9 and TRBJ2-1): DSGVTQTPKHLITATGQRVTLRCSPRSGDLSVYWYQQSLDQGLQFLIQYYNGEERAKGNILERFSAQQFPDLHSELNLSSLELGDSALYFCASSVGHYNEQFFGPGTRLTVL.

V gene TRBV5-4 combines with J gene TRBJ2-1; weak D call: TRBD2 (7 bases). The V and J ends lost 4 bases and 9 bases respectively, with 14 bases between them. The CDR3 length is 13 residues. The germline V gene has CDR1 SGHNT and CDR2 YYREEE (reference sequence). In nucleotides, the CDR3 is TGTGCCAGCAGCGGGGGGGGGCGACCTGAGCAGTTCTTC. As protein: CASSGGGRPEQFF. The full variable domain, rest sourced from reference TRBV5-4 and TRBJ2-1, is ETGVTQSPTHLIKTRGQQVTLRCSSQSGHNTVSWYQQALGQGPQFIFQYYREEENGRGNFPPRFSGLQFPNYSSELNVNALELDDSALYLCASSGGGRPEQFFGPGTRLTVL.

The chain couples TRBV6-6 to TRBJ2-7, with D tentatively TRBD2 (5 bases). Deletions cut 8 bases from V and 4 bases from J, with 12 bases between. This CDR3 has 12 amino acids. Germline CDR1 and CDR2: MNHNY and SVGAGI (reference sequence). CDR3 DNA sequence: TGTGCCAGCTCGAGGGCGTCGTACGAGCAGTACTTC. It codes for CASSRASYEQYF.

CDR3 in amino acids: CASSLSRTGKNNEQFF. CDR3 bases: TGTGCCAGCAGTTTATCACGGACAGGGAAGAACAATGAGCAGTTCTTC. The chain links TRBV27 to TRBJ2-1, with 8 bases identical to TRBD1. Per the germline V gene, CDR1 is MNHEY and CDR2 is SMNVEV (reference sequence). CDR3 length: 16 residues. Losses at the gene ends were 0 bases for V and 5 bases for J; bases not matched to a gene: 6.

Only a few counts were recorded for this clone. The CDR3, as DNA: TGCAGCGTTGAAACCCCGGGACTAGCTCTCGAGCAGTACTTC. Its protein is CSVETPGLALEQYF. J is TRBJ2-7 and V is TRBV29-1, with 9 positions matching TRBD2. The V segment lost 2 bases and the J segment 6 bases; nucleotides outside the gene matches: 8. This CDR3 has 14 residues. Germline lookup yields CDR1 SQVTM and CDR2 ANQGSEA.

The chain links TRBV3-1 (or the pseudogene TRBV3-2) to TRBJ1-1, with 8 nucleotides matching TRBD1. After removal of 7 bases from V and 1 base from J, the junction contained 8 bases not matched to a gene. CDR1 and CDR2 (germline): LGHDT, YNNKEL (reference sequence). This CDR3 spans 15 amino acids. The DNA for the CDR3 is TGTGCCAGCACGCCCGCGGACAGGGCGAACACTGAAGCTTTCTTT. It translates to CASTPADRANTEAFF.

This clone showed up just a few times. V is TRBV14 and J is TRBJ2-7; perhaps TRBD2 as D (6 bases). The CDR3 has 13 amino acids. Looked up from germline, CDR1 is SGHDN and CDR2 is FVKESK. The germline V and J ends were trimmed by 5 bases and 3 bases, with 11 bases remaining between them. The CDR3 DNA reads TGTGCCAGCAGCGGTAGCGGAGTCTACGAGCAGTACTTC. Its protein product is CASSGSGVYEQYF.

The chain couples TRBV2 to TRBJ2-1, with TRBD2 matching over 13 bases. The CDR3 sequence is 14 residues long. With 8 bases clipped from V and 8 bases from J, the junction kept 6 bases outside the gene matches. The germline CDR1 and CDR2 sequences are SNHLY and FYNNEI. This chain's CDR3 is CASGTSGAWDEQFF. In DNA, the CDR3 is TGTGCCAGCGGGACTAGCGGGGCTTGGGATGAGCAGTTCTTC.

The chain couples TRBV10-3 to TRBJ2-2, with D unclear. CDR1 is ENHRY, CDR2 SYGVKD, per germline. V was clipped by 4 bases and J by 1 base, with 7 bases between them. The CDR3 runs 14 residues. For the CDR3, the DNA is TGTGCCATCAGTGCCGGCGGGAACACCGGGGAGCTGTTTTTT. Its translation: CAISAGGNTGELFF.

The table lists this clone with a few counts. The CDR3 DNA is TGCAGCGTTGAGACCGGGACACAGAACACCGGGGAGCTGTTTTTT. This translates into CSVETGTQNTGELFF. The chain links TRBV29-1 to TRBJ2-2; D may be TRBD1 (6 bases). The CDR3 runs 15 residues. Trimming pared 3 bases from V and 1 base from J, leaving 12 bases between. Germline V CDR1 and CDR2: SQVTM, ANQGSEA.